This T cell receptor beta chain was observed in a study of human T cells and chemical hapten exposure. Regarding the study as a whole: TCRs at a frequency above 1 in 1000 stayed unchanged with DPC sensitization. The formation of large CDR3 similarity clusters by expanded TCRs significantly exceeded that of controls.

TCRdb re-called the RACE reads through MiXCR, storing one row per CDR3 protein. The table shows more than 150,000 distinct CDR3 sequences, with around 30% occurring only once. Regarding time point: pre-sensitization, week 0. Treatment: therapeutic diphenylcyclopropenone sensitization with weekly scalp DPC. The germline V gene encodes CDR1 DFQATT and CDR2 SNEGSKA (reference sequence). This CDR3 region has 14 residues. V gave up 0 bases and J gave up 4 bases, with 12 bases separating them. On this clonotype: No antigen is known for it.

The TCR sequence derives from a woman aged 25 to 39 with alopecia areata. Some clones in this sample may be carry-over from other donors' samples. The chain couples TRBV20-1 to TRBJ2-5; a weak D match, TRBD1 (7 bases). This specimen consisted of whole blood, obtained in connection with sensitization to the hapten diphenylcyclopropenone (DPC). DNA for the CDR3: TGCAGTGCTAGAGATAACAGGGGAGGAGAGACCCAGTACTTC. This translates into CSARDNRGGETQYF.